The clone carrying this T cell receptor (beta chain) was seen a handful of times. What it binds is not known. This entry belongs to a study of beta chain features in type 1 diabetes. Study as a whole: Sorted cell examination encompassed over 90,000,000 cells across all samples.

The authors reverse transcribed all of the isolated RNA, so sequencing captured expressed TCRB transcripts. Sequencing used immunoSEQ multiplex PCR; TCRdb keeps in-frame clones, though not all of them. The sample yields around 350,000 clones, roughly 13% seen once. With V trimmed by 7 bases and J by 5 bases, 10 bases remained unmatched. In germline, CDR1 is MNHEY, CDR2 SMNVEV (reference sequence). The CDR3 has 15 amino acids. Notes on the study in general: Fewer junction insertions and more nucleotide deletions appeared in type 1 diabetes patients.

The clonotype comes from a young man in good health. The sequencing input was naive CD4+ T cells from blood. This sequence joins TRBV27 and TRBJ2-5, with 10 bases lining up with TRBD2. The CDR3 nucleotides are TGTGCCAGCAAACCCTCCCTAGCGGGAGTGGAGACCCAGTACTTC. Translating gives CASKPSLAGVETQYF.